Each of the 6 T cell receptor beta chains below was sequenced from the same sample in a study of T cell responses to AZD1222 COVID-19 vaccine. Profiling relied on immunoSEQ multiplex PCR, and the TCRdb table lists in-frame clones only, not all of them. The sample includes tens of thousands of clones, around 73% seen only once; the top ten take approximately 21%. The specimen comprised peripheral blood, sampled on day 0 of AZD1222 vaccination. Receptors originate from an adult in good health.

The chain's CDR3 is CASSFGPTDTQYF. In DNA form, the CDR3 reads TGTGCCAGCAGCTTTGGGCCCACAGATACGCAGTATTTT. V usage is TRBV11-2 and J usage is TRBJ2-3; D not resolved. In germline, CDR1 is SGHAT, CDR2 FQNNGV. With 3 bases removed from V and 2 bases from J, the gap between germline ends came to 6 bases. The CDR3 runs 13 residues.

This chain connects TRBV2 to TRBJ2-2, with a tentative D call TRBD1 (5 bases). This CDR3 is 14 amino acids long. Trimming took 6 bases from V and 1 from J, leaving 9 bases between them. Germline CDR1 SNHLY, CDR2 FYNNEI. CDR3 bases: TGTGCCAGCAGGGGCGACAGGAACACCGGGGAGCTGTTTTTT. Protein sequence: CASRGDRNTGELFF.

This chain links TRBV3-1 (or the pseudogene TRBV3-2) with TRBJ2-5; D not certain. The CDR3 loop spans 12 amino acids. Trimming cost V 5 bases and J 5 bases, with 9 bases left between them. The V gene's germline CDR1 is LGHDT and CDR2 YNNKEL (reference sequence). CDR3: CASSAGGETQYF. CDR3 bases: TGTGCCAGCAGCGCCGGTGGGGAGACCCAGTACTTC.

This chain uses TRBV18 with TRBJ2-1; D possibly corresponds to TRBD2 (6 bases). V shed 2 bases and J shed 0 bases, with 8 bases lying between them. This CDR3 is built from 15 residues. Germline CDR1 reads KGHSH; CDR2 reads LQKENI. CDR3 DNA: TGTGCCAGCTCACCAATGGGGGGCTCCTACAATGAGCAGTTCTTC. Translation: CASSPMGGSYNEQFF.

This clone was observed a few times. The rearrangement joins TRBV2 to TRBJ2-2; tentatively, D is TRBD1 or TRBD2 (6 bases each). CDR3 size: 15 residues. Germline CDR1 SNHLY, CDR2 FYNNEI. The ends were cut back, 4 bases at V and 6 bases at J, with 15 bases in the middle. CDR3 sequence: CASSVQGGGAGELFF. The CDR3 coding sequence is TGTGCCAGCAGTGTACAGGGAGGTGGAGCCGGGGAGCTGTTTTTT.

The chain couples TRBV12-3 or TRBV12-4 to TRBJ2-5; D unresolved. The CDR3 is 12 residues long. Trimming cost V 5 bases and J 10 bases, with 14 bases left between them. This CDR3 reads CASSPSVRFQYF. CDR3 in DNA: TGTGCCAGCAGTCCCTCCGTGAGGTTCCAGTACTTC.